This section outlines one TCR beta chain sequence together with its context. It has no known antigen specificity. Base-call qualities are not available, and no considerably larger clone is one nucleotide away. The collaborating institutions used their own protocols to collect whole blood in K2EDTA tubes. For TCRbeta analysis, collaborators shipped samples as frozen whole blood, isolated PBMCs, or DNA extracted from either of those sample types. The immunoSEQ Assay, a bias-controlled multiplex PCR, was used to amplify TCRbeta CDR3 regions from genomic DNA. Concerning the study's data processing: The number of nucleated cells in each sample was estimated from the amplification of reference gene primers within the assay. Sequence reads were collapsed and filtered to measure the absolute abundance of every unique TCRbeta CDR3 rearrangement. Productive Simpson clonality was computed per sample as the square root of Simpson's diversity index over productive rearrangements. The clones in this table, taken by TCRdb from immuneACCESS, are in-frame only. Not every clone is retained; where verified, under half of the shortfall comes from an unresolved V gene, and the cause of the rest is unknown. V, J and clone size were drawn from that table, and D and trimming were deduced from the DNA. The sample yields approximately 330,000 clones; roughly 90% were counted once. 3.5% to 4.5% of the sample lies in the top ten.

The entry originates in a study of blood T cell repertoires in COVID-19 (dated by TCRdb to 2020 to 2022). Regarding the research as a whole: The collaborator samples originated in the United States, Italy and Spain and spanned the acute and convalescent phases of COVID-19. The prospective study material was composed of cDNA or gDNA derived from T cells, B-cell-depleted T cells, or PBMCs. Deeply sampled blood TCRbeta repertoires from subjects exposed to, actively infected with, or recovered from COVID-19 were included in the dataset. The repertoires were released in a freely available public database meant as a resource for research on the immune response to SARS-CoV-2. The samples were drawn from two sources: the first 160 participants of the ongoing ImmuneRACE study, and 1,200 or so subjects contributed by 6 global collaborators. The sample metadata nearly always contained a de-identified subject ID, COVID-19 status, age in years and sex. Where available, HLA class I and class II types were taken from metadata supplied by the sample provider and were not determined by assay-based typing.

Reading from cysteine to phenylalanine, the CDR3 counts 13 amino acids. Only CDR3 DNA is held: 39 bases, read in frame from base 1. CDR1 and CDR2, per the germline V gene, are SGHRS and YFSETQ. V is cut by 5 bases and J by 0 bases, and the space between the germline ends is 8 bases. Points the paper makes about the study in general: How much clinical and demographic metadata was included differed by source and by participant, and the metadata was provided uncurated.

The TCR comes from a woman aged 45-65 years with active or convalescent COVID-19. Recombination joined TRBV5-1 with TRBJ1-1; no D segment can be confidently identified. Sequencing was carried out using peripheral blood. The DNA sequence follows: TGCGCCAGCAGTGGGCAGTTGAACACTGAAGCTTTCTTT. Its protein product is CASSGQLNTEAFF.